These T cell receptor beta chains were read from a single sample in a study of CXCR3-negative and CXCR3-positive naive CD8 T cells. TCRdb reprocessed the 5' RACE reads and stores each CDR3 protein as one record, lacking DNA. Its table records around 90,000 distinct CDR3 sequences. The sample comprised naive CXCR3- CD8+ T cells from blood. The receptors come from a human donor in good health. Some clones in this sample may be carry-over from other donors' samples. Both conserved end residues are part of each CDR3. Fields, in order: V gene, J gene, CDR3 protein.

v_gene: TRBV29-1; j_gene: TRBJ1-2; CDR3aa: CSVPTVTGVYGYTF
v_gene: TRBV29-1; j_gene: TRBJ1-1; CDR3aa: CSVAGGVLSGTEAFF
v_gene: TRBV14; j_gene: TRBJ2-1; CDR3aa: CASSQVMSSYNEQFF
v_gene: TRBV20-1; j_gene: TRBJ1-1; CDR3aa: CSARESSYTEAFF
v_gene: TRBV3-1; j_gene: TRBJ2-3; CDR3aa: CASSQDRRRNKRGDTQYF
v_gene: TRBV29-1; j_gene: TRBJ2-1; CDR3aa: CSVRGLASYNEQFF
v_gene: TRBV20-1; j_gene: TRBJ2-7; CDR3aa: CSADRASGTYEQYF
v_gene: TRBV15; j_gene: TRBJ2-3; CDR3aa: CATSTRFSTDTQYF
v_gene: TRBV6-2/TRBV6-3; j_gene: TRBJ2-3; CDR3aa: CASSYRGRSTDTQYF
v_gene: TRBV12-3/TRBV12-4; j_gene: TRBJ1-5; CDR3aa: CASSTMGTVSGQPQHF
v_gene: TRBV6-1; j_gene: TRBJ2-1; CDR3aa: CASSEGGDANEQFF
v_gene: TRBV7-6; j_gene: TRBJ2-5; CDR3aa: CASSLALTGQETQYF
v_gene: TRBV2; j_gene: TRBJ2-2; CDR3aa: CASRAGTPNTGELFF
v_gene: TRBV10-2; j_gene: TRBJ2-5; CDR3aa: CATSGVLQGGRGETQYF
v_gene: TRBV7-6; j_gene: TRBJ2-5; CDR3aa: CASSPQVRGETQYF
v_gene: TRBV5-1; j_gene: TRBJ2-1; CDR3aa: CASGQTTPGVSYNEQFF
v_gene: TRBV29-1; j_gene: TRBJ2-2; CDR3aa: CSVKVRRRELFF
v_gene: TRBV6-5; j_gene: TRBJ2-3; CDR3aa: CASSGLAENTDTQYF
v_gene: TRBV6-2/TRBV6-3; j_gene: TRBJ2-3; CDR3aa: CASSYGYPPGTQYF
v_gene: TRBV12-3/TRBV12-4; j_gene: TRBJ2-2; CDR3aa: CASSPESTGELFF
v_gene: TRBV20-1; j_gene: TRBJ2-1; CDR3aa: CSARGTQGSYNEQFF
v_gene: TRBV19; j_gene: TRBJ2-3; CDR3aa: CASSNPDTQYF
v_gene: TRBV29-1; j_gene: TRBJ1-1; CDR3aa: CSVVHLNTEAFF
v_gene: TRBV7-8; j_gene: TRBJ1-1; CDR3aa: CASSPRTGVSAEAFF
v_gene: TRBV13; j_gene: TRBJ2-1; CDR3aa: CATTPKAWGIRDEQFF
v_gene: TRBV7-6; j_gene: TRBJ1-2; CDR3aa: CASSLALGVNYGYTF
v_gene: TRBV6-5; j_gene: TRBJ2-1; CDR3aa: CASSYSIGLGYNEQFF
v_gene: TRBV12-3/TRBV12-4; j_gene: TRBJ2-3; CDR3aa: CASSLDARTDTQYF
v_gene: TRBV29-1; j_gene: TRBJ2-7; CDR3aa: CSVTPTSLVLEQYF
v_gene: TRBV10-3; j_gene: TRBJ2-3; CDR3aa: CAITQDTPGDTQYF
v_gene: TRBV5-5; j_gene: TRBJ2-1; CDR3aa: CASSQNGLAGGLNEQFF
v_gene: TRBV7-2; j_gene: TRBJ2-5; CDR3aa: CASSLSRLLGQETQYF
v_gene: TRBV6-5; j_gene: TRBJ1-6; CDR3aa: CASSPIDILNSPLHF
v_gene: TRBV5-1; j_gene: TRBJ2-1; CDR3aa: CASSFGEVSGIYSEQFF
v_gene: TRBV28; j_gene: TRBJ2-4; CDR3aa: CASSPIDREDTKNIQYF
v_gene: TRBV29-1; j_gene: TRBJ2-2; CDR3aa: CSVNLLGGELFF
v_gene: TRBV7-9; j_gene: TRBJ2-1; CDR3aa: CASSSPGLYNEQFF
v_gene: TRBV6-5; j_gene: TRBJ1-1; CDR3aa: CASRGSGDRGLVNTEAFF
v_gene: TRBV11-2; j_gene: TRBJ2-2; CDR3aa: CASTRGQLKNTGELFF
v_gene: TRBV21-1; j_gene: TRBJ1-1; CDR3aa: CASIPRGDLSTEAFF
v_gene: TRBV5-1; j_gene: TRBJ1-4; CDR3aa: CASSPTDSEKLFF
v_gene: TRBV6-2/TRBV6-3; j_gene: TRBJ1-1; CDR3aa: CASSYSESTEASF
v_gene: TRBV10-3; j_gene: TRBJ2-2; CDR3aa: CAISGALAGGPGTGELFF
v_gene: TRBV6-4; j_gene: TRBJ1-1; CDR3aa: CASSFGEDTEAFF
v_gene: TRBV12-3/TRBV12-4; j_gene: TRBJ2-7; CDR3aa: CASRTSGTSYEQYF
v_gene: TRBV27; j_gene: TRBJ1-1; CDR3aa: CASSLGLPSEAFF
v_gene: TRBV29-1; j_gene: TRBJ2-1; CDR3aa: CSVEGGRLASNEQFF
v_gene: TRBV20-1; j_gene: TRBJ2-7; CDR3aa: CSARVLAGFEQYF
v_gene: TRBV12-3/TRBV12-4; j_gene: TRBJ1-2; CDR3aa: CASSYGQESNYGYTF
v_gene: TRBV14; j_gene: TRBJ2-1; CDR3aa: CASSRRGLRRNEQFF